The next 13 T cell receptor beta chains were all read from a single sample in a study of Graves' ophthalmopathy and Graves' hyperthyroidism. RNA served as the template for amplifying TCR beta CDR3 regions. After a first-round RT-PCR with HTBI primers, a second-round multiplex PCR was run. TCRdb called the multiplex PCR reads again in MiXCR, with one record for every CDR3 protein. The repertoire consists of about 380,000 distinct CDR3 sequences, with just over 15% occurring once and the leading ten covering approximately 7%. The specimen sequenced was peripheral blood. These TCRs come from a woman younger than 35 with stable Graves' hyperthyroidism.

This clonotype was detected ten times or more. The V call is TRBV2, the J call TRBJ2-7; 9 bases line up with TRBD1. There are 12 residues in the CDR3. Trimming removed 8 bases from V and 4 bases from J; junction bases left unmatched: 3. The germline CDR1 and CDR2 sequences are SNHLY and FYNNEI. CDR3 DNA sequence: TGTGCCAGCGTGGGACAGGGTTACGAGCAGTACTTC. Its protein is CASVGQGYEQYF. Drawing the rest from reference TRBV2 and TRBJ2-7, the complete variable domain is EPEVTQTPSHQVTQMGQEVILRCVPISNHLYFYWYRQILGQKVEFLVSFYNNEISEKSEIFDDQFSVERPDGSNFTLKIRSTKLEDSAMYFCASVGQGYEQYFGPGTRLTVT.

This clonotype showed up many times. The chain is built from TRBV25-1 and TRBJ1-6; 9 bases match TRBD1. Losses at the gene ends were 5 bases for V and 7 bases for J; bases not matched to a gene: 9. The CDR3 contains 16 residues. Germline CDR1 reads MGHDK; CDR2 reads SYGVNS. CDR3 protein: CASSRSGTGLNSPLHF. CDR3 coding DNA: TGTGCCAGCAGTCGGTCCGGGACAGGGTTGAATTCACCCCTCCACTTT.

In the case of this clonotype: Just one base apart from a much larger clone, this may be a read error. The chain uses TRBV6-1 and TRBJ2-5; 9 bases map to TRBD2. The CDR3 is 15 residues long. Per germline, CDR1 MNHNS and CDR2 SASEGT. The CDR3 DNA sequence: TGTGCCAGCAGTAAAAGCGGGGGGACGCAAGAGACCAAGTACTTC. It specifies CASSKSGGTQETKYF.

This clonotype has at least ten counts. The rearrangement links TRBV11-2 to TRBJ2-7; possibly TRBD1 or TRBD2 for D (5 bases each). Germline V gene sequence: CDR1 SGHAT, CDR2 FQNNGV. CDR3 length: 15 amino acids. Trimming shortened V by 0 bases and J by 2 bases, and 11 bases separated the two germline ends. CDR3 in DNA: TGTGCCAGCAGCTTAGAATCTGGGGGTCCCTACGAGCAGTACTTC. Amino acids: CASSLESGGPYEQYF.

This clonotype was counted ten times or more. The CDR3 loop is CASSSPLKSYEQYF. The DNA of the CDR3 is TGTGCCAGCAGCTCCCCTTTGAAATCCTACGAGCAGTACTTC. This chain uses TRBV13 with TRBJ2-7; D unclear. Per the germline V gene, CDR1 is PRHDT and CDR2 is FYEKMQ (reference sequence). The CDR3 has 14 residues. Trimming shortened V by 4 bases and J by 1 base, and 11 bases separated the two germline ends.

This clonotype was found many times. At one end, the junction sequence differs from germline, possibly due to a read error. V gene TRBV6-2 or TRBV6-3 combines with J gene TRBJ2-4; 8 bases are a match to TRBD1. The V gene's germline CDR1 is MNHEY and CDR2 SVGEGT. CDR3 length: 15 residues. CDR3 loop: CASSYDRGVRNIKYF. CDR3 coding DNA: TGTGCCAGCAGTTACGACAGGGGTGTCAGAAACATTAAGTACTTC.

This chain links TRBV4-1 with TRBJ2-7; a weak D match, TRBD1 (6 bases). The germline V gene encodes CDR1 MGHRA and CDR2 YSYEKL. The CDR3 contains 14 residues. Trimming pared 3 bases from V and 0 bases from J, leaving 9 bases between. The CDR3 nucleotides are TGCGCCAGCAGCCAGTCAGGGGTCTCCTACGAGCAGTACTTC. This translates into CASSQSGVSYEQYF.

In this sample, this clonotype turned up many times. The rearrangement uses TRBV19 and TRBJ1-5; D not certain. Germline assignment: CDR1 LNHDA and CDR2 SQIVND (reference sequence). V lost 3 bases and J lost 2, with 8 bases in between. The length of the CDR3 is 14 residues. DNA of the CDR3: TGTGCCAGTAGTATGGAGGGTGGCAATCAGCCCCAGCATTTT. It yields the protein CASSMEGGNQPQHF.

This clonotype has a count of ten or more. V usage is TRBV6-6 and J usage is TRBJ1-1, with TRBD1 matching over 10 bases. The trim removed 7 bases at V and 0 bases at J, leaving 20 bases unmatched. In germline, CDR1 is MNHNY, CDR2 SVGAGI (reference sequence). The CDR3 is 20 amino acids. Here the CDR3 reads CASTAQWDRGVVSLNTEAFF. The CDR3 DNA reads TGTGCCAGCACCGCACAGTGGGACAGGGGAGTCGTGAGCCTGAACACTGAAGCTTTCTTT.

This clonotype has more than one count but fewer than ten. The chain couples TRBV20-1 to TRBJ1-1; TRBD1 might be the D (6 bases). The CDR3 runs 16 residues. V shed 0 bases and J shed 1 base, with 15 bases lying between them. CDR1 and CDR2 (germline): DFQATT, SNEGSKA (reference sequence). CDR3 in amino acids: CSARDRRGAANTEAFF. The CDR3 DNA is TGCAGTGCTAGAGATCGACGGGGGGCGGCGAACACTGAAGCTTTCTTT.

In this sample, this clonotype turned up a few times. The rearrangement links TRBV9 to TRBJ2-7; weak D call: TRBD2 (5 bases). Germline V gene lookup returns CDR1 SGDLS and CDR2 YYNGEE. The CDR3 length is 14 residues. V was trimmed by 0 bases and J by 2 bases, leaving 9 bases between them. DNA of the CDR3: TGTGCCAGCAGCGTAGCCGGGGATACCTACGAGCAGTACTTC. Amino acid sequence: CASSVAGDTYEQYF.

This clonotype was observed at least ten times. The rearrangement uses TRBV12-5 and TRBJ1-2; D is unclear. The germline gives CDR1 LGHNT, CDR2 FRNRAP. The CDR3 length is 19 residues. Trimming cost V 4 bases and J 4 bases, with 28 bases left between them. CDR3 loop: CASGSIPLHPYAKGYGYTF. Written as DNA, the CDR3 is TGTGCTAGTGGTTCGATACCCCTCCATCCATACGCTAAGGGCTATGGCTACACCTTC.

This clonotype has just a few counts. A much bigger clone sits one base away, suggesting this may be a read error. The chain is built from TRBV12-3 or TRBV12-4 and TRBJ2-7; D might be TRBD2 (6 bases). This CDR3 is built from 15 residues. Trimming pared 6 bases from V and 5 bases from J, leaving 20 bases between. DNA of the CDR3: TGTGCCAGCAGCCGCGGGACGTGGGCAATAAACGAGCAGTACTTC. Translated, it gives CASSRGTWAINEQYF.